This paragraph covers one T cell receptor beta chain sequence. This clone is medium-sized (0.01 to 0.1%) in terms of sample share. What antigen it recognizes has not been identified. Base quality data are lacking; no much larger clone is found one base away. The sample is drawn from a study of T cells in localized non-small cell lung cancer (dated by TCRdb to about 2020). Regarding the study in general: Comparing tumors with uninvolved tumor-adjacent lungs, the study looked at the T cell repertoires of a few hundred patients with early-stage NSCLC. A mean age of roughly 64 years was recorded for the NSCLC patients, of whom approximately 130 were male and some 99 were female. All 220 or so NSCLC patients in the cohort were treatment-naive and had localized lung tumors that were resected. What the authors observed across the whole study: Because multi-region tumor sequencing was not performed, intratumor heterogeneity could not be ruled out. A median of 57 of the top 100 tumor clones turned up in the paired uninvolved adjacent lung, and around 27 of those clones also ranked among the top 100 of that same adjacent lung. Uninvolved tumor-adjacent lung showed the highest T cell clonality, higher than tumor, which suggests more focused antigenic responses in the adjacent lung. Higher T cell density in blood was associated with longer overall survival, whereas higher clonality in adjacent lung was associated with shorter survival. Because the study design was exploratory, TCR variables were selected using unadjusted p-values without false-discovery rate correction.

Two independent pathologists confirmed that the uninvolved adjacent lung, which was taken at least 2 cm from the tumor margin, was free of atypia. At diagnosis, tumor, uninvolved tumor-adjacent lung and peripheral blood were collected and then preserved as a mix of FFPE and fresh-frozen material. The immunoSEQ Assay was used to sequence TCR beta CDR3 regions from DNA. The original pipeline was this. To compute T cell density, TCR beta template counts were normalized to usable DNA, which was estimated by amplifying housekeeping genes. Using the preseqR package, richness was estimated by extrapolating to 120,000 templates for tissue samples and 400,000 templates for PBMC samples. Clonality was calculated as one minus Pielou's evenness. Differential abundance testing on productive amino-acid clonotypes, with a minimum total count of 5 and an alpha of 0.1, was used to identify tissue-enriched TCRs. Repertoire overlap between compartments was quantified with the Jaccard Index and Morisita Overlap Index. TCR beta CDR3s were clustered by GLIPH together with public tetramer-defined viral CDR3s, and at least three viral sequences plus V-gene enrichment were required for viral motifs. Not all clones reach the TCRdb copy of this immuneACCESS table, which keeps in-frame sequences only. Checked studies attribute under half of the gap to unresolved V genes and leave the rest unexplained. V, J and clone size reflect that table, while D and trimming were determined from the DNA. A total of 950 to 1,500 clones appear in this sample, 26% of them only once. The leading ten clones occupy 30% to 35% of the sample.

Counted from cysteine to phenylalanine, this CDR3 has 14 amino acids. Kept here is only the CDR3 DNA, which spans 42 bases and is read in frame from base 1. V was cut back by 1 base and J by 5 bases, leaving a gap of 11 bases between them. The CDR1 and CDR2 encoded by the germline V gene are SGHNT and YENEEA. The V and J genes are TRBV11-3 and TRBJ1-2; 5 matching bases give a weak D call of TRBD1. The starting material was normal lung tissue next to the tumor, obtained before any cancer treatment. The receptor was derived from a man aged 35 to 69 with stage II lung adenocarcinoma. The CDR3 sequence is CASSLGGDSYGYTF. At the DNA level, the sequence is TGTGCCAGCAGCTTAGGAGGCGACAGTTATGGCTACACCTTC.